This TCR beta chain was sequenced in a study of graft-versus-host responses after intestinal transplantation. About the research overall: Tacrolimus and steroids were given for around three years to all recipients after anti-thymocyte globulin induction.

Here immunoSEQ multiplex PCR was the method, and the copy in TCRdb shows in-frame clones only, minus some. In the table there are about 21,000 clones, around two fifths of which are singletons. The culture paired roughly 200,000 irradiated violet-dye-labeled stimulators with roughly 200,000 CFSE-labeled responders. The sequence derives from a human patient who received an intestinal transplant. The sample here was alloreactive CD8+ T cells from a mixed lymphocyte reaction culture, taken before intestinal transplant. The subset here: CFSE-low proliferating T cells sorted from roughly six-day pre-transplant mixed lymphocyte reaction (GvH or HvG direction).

CDR3 sequence (DNA): TGTGCCAGTAATACCTACAGGGAAAATCAGCCCCAGCATTTT. Its translation is CASNTYRENQPQHF. The chain employs TRBV19 and TRBJ1-5, with D possibly matching TRBD1 (6 bases). Germline V gene data show CDR1 as LNHDA and CDR2 as SQIVND (reference sequence). Trimming left V 7 bases short and J 4 bases short, with 14 bases between. CDR3 length: 14 residues.